The 14 T cell receptor beta chains listed next were all sequenced from one sample in a study of blood T cell repertoires in COVID-19. Profiling relied on immunoSEQ multiplex PCR, and the TCRdb table lists in-frame clones only, not all of them. The sample records fewer than 80,000 clones, about three quarters being singletons. The sample was peripheral blood. The receptors here all came from a human donor in a cohort sampled during active COVID-19.

This clone was found a few times. The V call is TRBV6-5, the J call TRBJ1-2; 7 nucleotides align to TRBD1. This CDR3 is built from 14 residues. In germline, CDR1 is MNHEY, CDR2 SVGAGI. The trim removed 7 bases at V and 7 bases at J, leaving 12 bases unmatched. The CDR3 bases are TGTGCCAGCATGCGAGGGGGCGGAGGAGGTGGCTACACCTTC. Encoded protein: CASMRGGGGGGYTF.

A few counts support this clone. The rearrangement uses TRBV4-1 and TRBJ1-6, with a tentative D call TRBD1 (5 bases). CDR1 is MGHRA, CDR2 YSYEKL, per germline. Trimming pared 0 bases from V and 10 bases from J, leaving 19 bases between. The CDR3 totals 17 residues. The CDR3 DNA is TGCGCCAGCAGCCAAGATTTTCGTGGTGGGGCGGTGTCACCCCTCCACTTT. Translated: CASSQDFRGGAVSPLHF.

The rearrangement uses TRBV7-8 and TRBJ1-5, with 8 bases matching TRBD1. The J segment lost 0 bases and the V segment lost 1 base, leaving 11 bases of the junction unmatched. The CDR3 is 19 amino acids. CDR1 and CDR2 from the germline V gene are SGHVS and FQNEAQ. The CDR3 bases are TGTGCCAGCAGCTTAGACAGGGGGGCAAACTCCCATAGCAATCAGCCCCAGCATTTT. Translating gives CASSLDRGANSHSNQPQHF.

This clone was counted once. The chain recombines TRBV12-5 with TRBJ2-1; 8 bases match TRBD1. Trimming removed 3 bases from V and 7 bases from J; junction bases left unmatched: 11. Germline V lookup: CDR1 LGHNT, CDR2 FRNRAP. The CDR3 sequence is 16 residues long. CDR3 loop: CASGFGPGGYVNEQFF. The CDR3, as DNA: TGTGCTAGTGGTTTCGGTCCAGGGGGCTATGTGAATGAGCAGTTCTTC. Complete variable domain (other parts from reference TRBV12-5 and TRBJ2-1): DARVTQTPRHKVTEMGQEVTMRCQPILGHNTVFWYRQTMMQGLELLAYFRNRAPLDDSGMPKDRFSAEMPDATLATLKIQPSEPRDSAVYFCASGFGPGGYVNEQFFGPGTRLTVL.

The CDR3 DNA reads TGCAGCGTTGCGGGGACAACAGGGGATCGCTCTGGAAACACCATATATTTT. The encoded protein is CSVAGTTGDRSGNTIYF. This chain joins TRBV29-1 and TRBJ1-3; TRBD1 aligns across 7 bases. The length of the CDR3 is 17 residues. The germline V gene encodes CDR1 SQVTM and CDR2 ANQGSEA. V was clipped by 4 bases and J by 0 bases; unmatched bases: 12.

The rearrangement joins TRBV3-1 (or the pseudogene TRBV3-2) to TRBJ2-3; 10 bases line up with TRBD2. There are 14 residues in the CDR3. Germline CDR1 LGHDT, CDR2 YNNKEL (reference sequence). V was pared by 3 bases and J by 6 bases, with 3 bases of the junction left unmatched. The CDR3 loop reads CASSQLAGGDTQYF. CDR3 sequence (DNA): TGTGCCAGCAGCCAGTTAGCGGGGGGTGATACGCAGTATTTT.

The chain links TRBV6-5 to TRBJ2-7, with D tentatively TRBD2 (6 bases). CDR3 length equals 15 residues. Germline V gives CDR1 MNHEY, CDR2 SVGAGI. Trimming removed 5 bases from V and 7 bases from J, with 21 bases in between. The CDR3 nucleotides are TGTGCCAGCAGTCCAAACTCGGTATCCCGGGGGGAGCAGTACTTC. Translation gives CASSPNSVSRGEQYF.

Here the CDR3 DNA reads TGTGCCAGCTACGGACAGGGGCCCCGACGTTCCTACAATGAGCAGTTCTTC. Translation: CASYGQGPRRSYNEQFF. The chain is built from TRBV21-1 and TRBJ2-1; the listed D gene, TRBD1, was not tested against the DNA. TRBV21-1 is marked as a pseudogene. The CDR3 extends over 17 amino acids.

This clone came up once. The genes are TRBV5-6 and TRBJ2-5; possibly TRBD2 for D (7 bases). This CDR3 region has 15 residues. The ends were cut back, 2 bases at V and 5 bases at J, with 16 bases in the middle. Germline CDR1 SGHDT, CDR2 YYEEEE. CDR3 region: CASSFFAGGAETQYF. The CDR3, as DNA: TGTGCCAGCAGCTTTTTCGCTGGGGGGGCCGAGACCCAGTACTTC.

The genes are TRBV30 and TRBJ1-5; D is unclear. The germline V gene has CDR1 GTSNPN and CDR2 SVGIG (reference sequence). The CDR3 consists of 13 residues. V gave up 3 bases and J gave up 3 bases, with 9 bases separating them. In DNA, the CDR3 is TGTGCCTGGAGCGCGAGATCCAATCAGCCCCAGCATTTT. It yields the protein CAWSARSNQPQHF.

The chain uses TRBV7-8 and TRBJ1-3; the D gene is possibly TRBD1 (5 bases). The CDR3 is 14 residues long. Deletions cut 5 bases from V and 2 bases from J, with 10 bases between. Germline V lookup: CDR1 SGHVS, CDR2 FQNEAQ. CDR3 DNA sequence: TGTGCCAGCAGCACCTCAGGGACTGGAAACACCATATATTTT. Translation gives CASSTSGTGNTIYF.

The chain combines TRBV6-5 with TRBJ2-1, with 9 nucleotides matching TRBD1. V shed 5 bases and J 9 bases; nucleotides not matched to a gene: 8. The CDR3 extends over 14 amino acids. Germline V gives CDR1 MNHEY, CDR2 SVGAGI. This CDR3 is CASSTTGGGGEQFF. The CDR3 coding sequence is TGTGCCAGCAGTACTACAGGGGGCGGGGGTGAGCAGTTCTTC.

This chain uses TRBV18 with TRBJ2-1; 9 bases agree with TRBD1. Germline loops: CDR1 KGHSH, CDR2 LQKENI. This CDR3 contains 16 residues. The V and J ends lost 2 bases and 3 bases, in that order; junction bases with no gene match: 5. The chain's CDR3 is CASSPVTGGHYNEQFF. The CDR3 DNA follows: TGTGCCAGCTCACCAGTAACAGGGGGCCACTACAATGAGCAGTTCTTC.

This clone was detected only a few times. This chain joins TRBV29-1 and TRBJ2-5; 7 bases agree with TRBD1. V lost 6 bases and J lost 7; bases outside the gene matches: 14. This CDR3 region has 14 residues. CDR1 and CDR2 (germline): SQVTM, ANQGSEA. CDR3 amino acids: CSVAGTAMLGTQYF. CDR3 nucleotides: TGCAGCGTGGCAGGGACAGCCATGTTAGGGACCCAGTACTTC.